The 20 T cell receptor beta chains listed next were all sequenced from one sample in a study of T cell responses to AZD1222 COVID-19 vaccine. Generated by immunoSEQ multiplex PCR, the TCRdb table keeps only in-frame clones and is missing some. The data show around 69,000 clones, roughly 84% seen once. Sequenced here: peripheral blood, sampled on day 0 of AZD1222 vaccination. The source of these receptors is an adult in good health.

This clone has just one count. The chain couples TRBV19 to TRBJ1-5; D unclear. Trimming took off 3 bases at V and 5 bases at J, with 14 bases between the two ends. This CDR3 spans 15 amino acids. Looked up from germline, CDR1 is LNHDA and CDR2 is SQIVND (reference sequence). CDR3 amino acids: CASSITDGGDQPQHF. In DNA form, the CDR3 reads TGTGCCAGTAGTATTACGGACGGCGGGGATCAGCCCCAGCATTTT.

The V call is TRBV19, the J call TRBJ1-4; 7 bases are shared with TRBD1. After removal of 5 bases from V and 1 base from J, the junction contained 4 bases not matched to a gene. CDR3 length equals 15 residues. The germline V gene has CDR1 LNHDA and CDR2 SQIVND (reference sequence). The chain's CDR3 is CASSQGERTNEKLFF. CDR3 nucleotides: TGTGCCAGTAGTCAGGGGGAACGAACTAATGAAAAACTGTTTTTT.

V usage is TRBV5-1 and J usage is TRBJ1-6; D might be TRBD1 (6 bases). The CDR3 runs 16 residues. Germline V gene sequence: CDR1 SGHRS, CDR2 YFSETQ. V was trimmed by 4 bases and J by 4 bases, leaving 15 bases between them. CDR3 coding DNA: TGCGCCAGCAGCCTGACCAGTGGACAGTATAATTCACCCCTCCACTTT. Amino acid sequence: CASSLTSGQYNSPLHF.

As DNA, the CDR3 is TGTGCCAGCAGGGGTTGGTCCTACAATGAGCAGTTCTTC. Translating gives CASRGWSYNEQFF. The genes are TRBV6-5 and TRBJ2-1; D gene ambiguous. V was cut by 6 bases and J by 1 base, with 7 bases left in between. The germline gives CDR1 MNHEY, CDR2 SVGAGI. CDR3 size: 13 residues.

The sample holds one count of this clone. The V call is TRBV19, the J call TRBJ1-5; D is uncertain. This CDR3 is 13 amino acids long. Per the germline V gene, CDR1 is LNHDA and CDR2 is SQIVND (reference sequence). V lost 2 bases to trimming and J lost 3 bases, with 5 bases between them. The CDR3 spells CASSITANQPQHF. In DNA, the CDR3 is TGTGCCAGTAGTATAACGGCCAATCAGCCCCAGCATTTT.

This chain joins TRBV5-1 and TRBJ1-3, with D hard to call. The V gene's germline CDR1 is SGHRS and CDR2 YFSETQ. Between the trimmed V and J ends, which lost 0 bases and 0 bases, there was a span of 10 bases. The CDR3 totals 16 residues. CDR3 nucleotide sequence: TGCGCCAGCAGCTTGGTACCGGGGAGCTCTGGAAACACCATATATTTT. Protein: CASSLVPGSSGNTIYF.

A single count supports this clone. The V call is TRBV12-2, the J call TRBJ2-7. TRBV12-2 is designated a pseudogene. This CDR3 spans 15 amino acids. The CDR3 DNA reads TGTGCAAGTCGCTTAGGGGGGGCTGTTCCCTACGAGCAGTACTTC. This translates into CASRLGGAVPYEQYF.

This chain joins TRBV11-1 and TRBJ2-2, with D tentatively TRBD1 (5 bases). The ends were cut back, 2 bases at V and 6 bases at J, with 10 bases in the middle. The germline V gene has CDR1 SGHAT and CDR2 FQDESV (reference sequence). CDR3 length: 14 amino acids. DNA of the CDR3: TGTGCCAGCAGCTTATTAGGGGCGGCCGGGGAGCTGTTTTTT. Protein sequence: CASSLLGAAGELFF.

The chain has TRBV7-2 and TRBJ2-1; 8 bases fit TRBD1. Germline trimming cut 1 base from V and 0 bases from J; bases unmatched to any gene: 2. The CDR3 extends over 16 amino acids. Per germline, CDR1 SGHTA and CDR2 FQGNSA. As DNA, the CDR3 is TGTGCCAGCAGCTTAGGGCAGGGGGCCTCCTACAATGAGCAGTTCTTC. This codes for CASSLGQGASYNEQFF. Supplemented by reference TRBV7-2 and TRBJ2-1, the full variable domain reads GAGVSQSPSNKVTEKGKDVELRCDPISGHTALYWYRQSLGQGLEFLIYFQGNSAPDKSGLPSDRFSAERTGGSVSTLTIQRTQQEDSAVYLCASSLGQGASYNEQFFGPGTRLTVL.

The CDR3 coding sequence is TGTGCCACCAGCGTGACAGGGTTGAATTCACCCCTCCACTTT. Translated: CATSVTGLNSPLHF. The chain carries TRBV15 and TRBJ1-6; 7 nucleotides align to TRBD1. Germline V CDR1 and CDR2: LNHNV, YYDKDF (reference sequence). V shed 5 bases, J shed 7 bases, and the junction held 5 bases outside the gene matches. The CDR3 has 14 residues. The whole variable domain, filled in from reference TRBV15 and TRBJ1-6, reads DAMVIQNPRYQVTQFGKPVTLSCSQTLNHNVMYWYQQKSSQAPKLLFHYYDKDFNNEADTPDNFQSRRPNTSFCFLDIRSPGLGDTAMYLCATSVTGLNSPLHFGNGTRLTVT.

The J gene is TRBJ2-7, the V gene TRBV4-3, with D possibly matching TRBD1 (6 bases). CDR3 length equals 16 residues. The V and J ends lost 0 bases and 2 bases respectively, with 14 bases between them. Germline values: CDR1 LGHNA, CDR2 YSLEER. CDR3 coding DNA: TGCGCCAGCAGCCAAGATGTGAACAGGGCGACCTACGAGCAGTACTTC. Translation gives CASSQDVNRATYEQYF.

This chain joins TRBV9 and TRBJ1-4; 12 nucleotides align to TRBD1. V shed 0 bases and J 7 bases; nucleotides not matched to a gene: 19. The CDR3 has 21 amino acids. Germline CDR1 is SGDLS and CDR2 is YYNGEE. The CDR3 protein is CASSVALSWGTGGRAREKLFF. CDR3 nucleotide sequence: TGTGCCAGCAGCGTAGCTTTGTCGTGGGGGACAGGGGGCAGAGCGCGTGAAAAACTGTTTTTT.

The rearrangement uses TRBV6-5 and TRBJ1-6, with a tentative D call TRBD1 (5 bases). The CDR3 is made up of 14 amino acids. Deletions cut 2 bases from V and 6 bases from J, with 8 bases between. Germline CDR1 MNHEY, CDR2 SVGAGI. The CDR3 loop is CASSYGGSNSPLHF. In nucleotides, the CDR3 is TGTGCCAGCAGTTACGGGGGATCTAATTCACCCCTCCACTTT.

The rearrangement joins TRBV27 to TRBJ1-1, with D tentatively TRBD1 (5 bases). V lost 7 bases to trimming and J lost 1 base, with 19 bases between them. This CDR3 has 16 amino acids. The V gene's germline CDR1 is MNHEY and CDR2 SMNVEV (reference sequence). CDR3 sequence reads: CASNMVGDGKNTEAFF. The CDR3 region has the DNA TGTGCCAGCAATATGGTGGGGGACGGCAAGAACACTGAAGCTTTCTTT.

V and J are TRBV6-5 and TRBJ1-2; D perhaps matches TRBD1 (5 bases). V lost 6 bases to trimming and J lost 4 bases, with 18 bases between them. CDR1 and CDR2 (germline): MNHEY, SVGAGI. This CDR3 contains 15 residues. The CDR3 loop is CASSQGREASYGYTF. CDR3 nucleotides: TGTGCCAGCAGCCAGGGACGGGAAGCAAGCTATGGCTACACCTTC.

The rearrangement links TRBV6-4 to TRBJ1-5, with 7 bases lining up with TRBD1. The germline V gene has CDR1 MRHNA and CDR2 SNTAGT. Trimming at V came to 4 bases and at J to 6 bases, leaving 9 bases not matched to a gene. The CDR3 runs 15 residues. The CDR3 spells CASSAGRQGVQPQHF. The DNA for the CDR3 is TGTGCCAGCAGTGCCGGCCGACAGGGAGTTCAGCCCCAGCATTTT.

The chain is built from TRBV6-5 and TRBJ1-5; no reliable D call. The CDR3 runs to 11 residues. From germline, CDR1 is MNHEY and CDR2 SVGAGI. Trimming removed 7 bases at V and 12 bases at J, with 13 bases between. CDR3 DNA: TGTGCCAGCACCCAAGGAGGGCTCCAGCATTTT. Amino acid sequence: CASTQGGLQHF.

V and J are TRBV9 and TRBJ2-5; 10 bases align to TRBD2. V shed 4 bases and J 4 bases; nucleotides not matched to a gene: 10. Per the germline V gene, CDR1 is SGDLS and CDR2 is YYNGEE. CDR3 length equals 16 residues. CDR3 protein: CASSSKRGGRRETQYF. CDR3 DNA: TGTGCCAGCAGCTCAAAGCGGGGGGGCCGTCGAGAGACCCAGTACTTC.

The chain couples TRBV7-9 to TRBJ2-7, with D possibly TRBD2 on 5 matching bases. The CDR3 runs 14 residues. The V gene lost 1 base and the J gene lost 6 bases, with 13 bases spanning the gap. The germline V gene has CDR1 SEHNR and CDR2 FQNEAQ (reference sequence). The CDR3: CASSLEWPGSEQYF. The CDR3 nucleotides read TGTGCCAGCAGCTTAGAATGGCCGGGGAGCGAGCAGTACTTC.

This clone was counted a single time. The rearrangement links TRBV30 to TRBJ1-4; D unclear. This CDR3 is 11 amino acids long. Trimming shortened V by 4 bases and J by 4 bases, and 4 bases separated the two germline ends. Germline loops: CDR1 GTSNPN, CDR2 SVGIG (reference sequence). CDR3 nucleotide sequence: TGTGCCTGGAATGGTAATGAAAAACTGTTTTTT. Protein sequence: CAWNGNEKLFF.